The 23 T cell receptor beta chains below all came from one sample that was sequenced in a study of technical replicates of blood from a few donors. Sequencing was performed with immunoSEQ multiplex PCR; in TCRdb, only in-frame clones are kept and a portion is missing. The table shows some 77,000 clones, with just under 95% occurring only once. The sequenced material came from T cells isolated from PBMCs. The receptors were gathered from a human donor in good health.

The V call is TRBV4-3, the J call TRBJ1-1; D might be TRBD1 (6 bases). CDR3 length equals 17 residues. The V end was cut by 0 bases, the J end by 0 bases, with 14 bases between. Germline CDR1 and CDR2: LGHNA and YSLEER. Written as DNA, the CDR3 is TGCGCCAGCAGCCAAGATTTGCCAGGGGCGGTGAACACTGAAGCTTTCTTT. Amino acids: CASSQDLPGAVNTEAFF.

The chain links TRBV29-1 to TRBJ2-5, with unresolved D. The CDR3 extends over 13 amino acids. V was pared by 1 base and J by 1 base, with 7 bases between. Germline loops: CDR1 SQVTM, CDR2 ANQGSEA. The CDR3 region is CSVEGFSQETQYF. The CDR3 bases are TGCAGCGTTGAAGGGTTCAGCCAAGAGACCCAGTACTTC.

This sequence joins TRBV28 and TRBJ2-1, with 7 bases lining up with TRBD2. Germline V gives CDR1 MDHEN, CDR2 SYDVKM. J lost 1 base, V lost 5 bases, and 5 bases had no gene match. CDR3 length: 15 residues. CDR3 region: CASSEGRESYNEQFF. CDR3 nucleotides: TGTGCCAGCAGTGAGGGGCGGGAGTCCTACAATGAGCAGTTCTTC.

The gene calls are TRBV6-4 and TRBJ2-1; possible D gene TRBD2, 6 bases. V gave up 4 bases and J gave up 3 bases, with 13 bases separating them. The CDR3 length is 15 residues. Germline CDR1 reads MRHNA; CDR2 reads SNTAGT. DNA of the CDR3: TGTGCCAGCAGTGCTGGAGGGGCTATCTACAATGAGCAGTTCTTC. Residues: CASSAGGAIYNEQFF.

This rearrangement joins TRBV11-3 to TRBJ2-1; no clear D gene. Germline V CDR1 and CDR2: SGHNT, YENEEA. The V and J ends lost 5 bases and 4 bases respectively, with 15 bases between them. This CDR3 is 15 amino acids long. CDR3 protein: CASSPPGLLYNEQFF. The CDR3 bases are TGTGCCAGCAGCCCTCCCGGTCTGTTATACAATGAGCAGTTCTTC.

Only one count was recorded for this clone. V and J are TRBV11-2 and TRBJ2-3; D not certain. This CDR3 is 12 amino acids long. Germline V gene lookup returns CDR1 SGHAT and CDR2 FQNNGV. V lost 6 bases, J lost 4 bases, and 8 bases lay in between. Here the CDR3 reads CASSVESDTQYF. CDR3 DNA: TGTGCCAGCAGTGTGGAGTCAGATACGCAGTATTTT.

This rearrangement joins TRBV7-9 to TRBJ2-4, with D tentatively TRBD1 (5 bases). The CDR3 extends over 18 amino acids. Trimming left V 2 bases short and J 1 base short, with 18 bases between. From germline, CDR1 is SEHNR and CDR2 FQNEAQ (reference sequence). CDR3 loop: CASSLIQGLGVAKNIQYF. The CDR3 DNA reads as TGTGCCAGCAGCTTAATCCAGGGCTTGGGTGTCGCCAAAAACATTCAGTACTTC.

The chain carries TRBV7-2 and TRBJ1-5; 7 bases are a match to TRBD1. Germline assignment: CDR1 SGHTA and CDR2 FQGNSA. The CDR3 loop spans 14 amino acids. J was trimmed by 7 bases and V by 5 bases; bases with no gene match: 8. The CDR3: CASSPLGGWQPQHF. CDR3 coding DNA: TGTGCCAGCAGCCCCCTAGGGGGCTGGCAGCCCCAGCATTTT.

The chain couples TRBV28 to TRBJ2-3; 12 bases are shared with TRBD2. This CDR3 is 16 amino acids long. V gave up 5 bases and J gave up 3 bases; unmatched junction bases: 6. Germline assignment: CDR1 MDHEN and CDR2 SYDVKM. In nucleotides, the CDR3 is TGTGCCAGCAGTCCCTCACTAGCGGGAGGAACAGATACGCAGTATTTT. It is translated as CASSPSLAGGTDTQYF.

This chain links TRBV7-8 with TRBJ1-5; TRBD1 agrees at 11 bases. The CDR3 has 15 amino acids. Losses at the gene ends were 5 bases for V and 5 bases for J; bases not matched to a gene: 5. Germline V gives CDR1 SGHVS, CDR2 FQNEAQ. This CDR3 is CASSMDRGLHQPQHF. The DNA of the CDR3 is TGTGCCAGCAGCATGGACAGGGGGCTTCATCAGCCCCAGCATTTT.

This chain uses TRBV11-2 with TRBJ2-1; D gene ambiguous. Germline V CDR1 and CDR2: SGHAT, FQNNGV. This CDR3 region has 12 residues. V lost 6 bases and J lost 8, with 11 bases in between. The CDR3 DNA follows: TGTGCCAGCAGTCTAATTAGAGATGAGCAGTTCTTC. Translation gives CASSLIRDEQFF.

The rearrangement joins TRBV9 to TRBJ2-7, with D maybe TRBD2 (6 bases). CDR1 SGDLS and CDR2 YYNGEE come from the germline V gene. There are 13 residues in the CDR3. The V end lost 4 bases, the J end lost 1 base, and 9 bases lay between the germline ends. Written as DNA, the CDR3 is TGTGCCAGCAGCCTTAGCGGATCCTACGAGCAGTACTTC. It codes for CASSLSGSYEQYF. Complete variable domain (other parts from reference TRBV9 and TRBJ2-7): DSGVTQTPKHLITATGQRVTLRCSPRSGDLSVYWYQQSLDQGLQFLIQYYNGEERAKGNILERFSAQQFPDLHSELNLSSLELGDSALYFCASSLSGSYEQYFGPGTRLTVT.

The rearrangement links TRBV4-1 to TRBJ2-3, with a possible D match to TRBD1 (6 bases). The V end was cut by 2 bases, the J end by 2 bases, with 11 bases between. Germline V gene data show CDR1 as MGHRA and CDR2 as YSYEKL. The CDR3 runs 15 residues. DNA of the CDR3: TGCGCCAGCAGCCAAAGAGGGGGAACCACAGATACGCAGTATTTT. This sequence encodes CASSQRGGTTDTQYF.

The chain uses TRBV18 and TRBJ1-2; D is perhaps TRBD1 (5 bases). The germline gives CDR1 KGHSH, CDR2 LQKENI. Trimming stripped 9 bases from V and 3 bases from J, with 14 bases between. This CDR3 spans 13 amino acids. This CDR3 is CASTTDSDYGYTF. DNA of the CDR3: TGTGCCAGTACGACCGACAGCGACTATGGCTACACCTTC.

V is TRBV5-1 and J is TRBJ1-2, with D uncertain. The CDR3 consists of 13 residues. CDR1 is SGHRS and CDR2 is YFSETQ in the germline V gene. Trimming left V 0 bases short and J 2 bases short, with 5 bases between. The CDR3 is CASSLVLNYGYTF. In nucleotides, the CDR3 is TGCGCCAGCAGCTTGGTCCTAAACTATGGCTACACCTTC.

J is TRBJ2-5 and V is TRBV5-6, with D unresolved. This CDR3 comprises 12 residues. The ends were cut back, 1 base at V and 3 bases at J, with 4 bases in the middle. Germline V CDR1 and CDR2: SGHDT, YYEEEE. The CDR3 here is CASSLQEETQYF. The CDR3 DNA follows: TGTGCCAGCAGCTTGCAGGAAGAGACCCAGTACTTC.

V is TRBV27 and J is TRBJ1-1; D may be TRBD1 (6 bases). Trimming left V 8 bases short and J 3 bases short, with 13 bases between. CDR3 size: 13 residues. CDR1 and CDR2 (germline): MNHEY, SMNVEV (reference sequence). This chain's CDR3 is CASLRGGDTEAFF. CDR3 DNA sequence: TGTGCCAGCCTTAGGGGGGGGGACACTGAAGCTTTCTTT.

The chain employs TRBV6-5 and TRBJ2-5; TRBD1 is a possible D gene (6 bases). The germline CDR1 and CDR2 sequences are MNHEY and SVGAGI. The V end lost 8 bases, the J end lost 7 bases, and 14 bases lay between the germline ends. CDR3 length: 12 residues. The chain's CDR3 is CASQAGVGTQYF. DNA of the CDR3: TGTGCCAGCCAGGCAGGGGTTGGGACCCAGTACTTC.

V and J are TRBV5-1 and TRBJ2-1; 10 bases fit TRBD2. V lost 4 bases to trimming and J lost 1 base; unmatched junction nucleotides: 8. Germline lookup yields CDR1 SGHRS and CDR2 YFSETQ. This CDR3 is 17 amino acids long. The CDR3 sequence is CASSRGLATISYNEQFF. CDR3 DNA sequence: TGCGCCAGCAGCCGGGGACTAGCGACCATTTCCTACAATGAGCAGTTCTTC.

This chain links TRBV30 with TRBJ1-1; 8 bases are a match to TRBD1. The V gene's germline CDR1 is GTSNPN and CDR2 SVGIG (reference sequence). J was trimmed by 6 bases and V by 1 base; bases with no gene match: 10. The CDR3 extends over 15 amino acids. This CDR3 reads CAWSDRGRGRSEAFF. CDR3 sequence (DNA): TGTGCCTGGAGTGACAGGGGCAGGGGGCGATCTGAAGCTTTCTTT.

The V call is TRBV27, the J call TRBJ1-1; D is possibly TRBD1 (6 bases). V was pared by 6 bases and J by 5 bases, with 19 bases between. From germline, CDR1 is MNHEY and CDR2 SMNVEV (reference sequence). This CDR3 contains 15 residues. CDR3 in DNA: TGTGCCAGCAGCCCTAACTTACAGGGTGGAACTGAAGCTTTCTTT. Translating it yields CASSPNLQGGTEAFF.

The chain links TRBV18 to TRBJ2-7; 11 bases match TRBD2. The V segment lost 7 bases and the J segment 7 bases; nucleotides outside the gene matches: 12. Per germline, CDR1 KGHSH and CDR2 LQKENI. The CDR3 contains 15 residues. The CDR3, as DNA: TGTGCCAGCTTTCCCCTAGCGGGAGGACTGGGTGAGCAGTACTTC. This encodes CASFPLAGGLGEQYF.

The gene calls are TRBV18 and TRBJ2-7; TRBD1 agrees at 9 bases. Trimming took 3 bases from V and 7 from J; bases not matched to a gene: 4. Germline assignment: CDR1 KGHSH and CDR2 LQKENI. This CDR3 region has 13 residues. The CDR3 reads CASSPDRGGEQYF. Here the CDR3 DNA reads TGTGCCAGCTCACCGGACAGGGGAGGGGAGCAGTACTTC.